The 23 T cell receptor beta chains given below trace back to one sample, sequenced in a study of beta chain features in type 1 diabetes. cDNA synthesis used the whole RNA isolate, giving expressed TCRB sequences. Sequencing was performed with immunoSEQ multiplex PCR; in TCRdb, only in-frame clones are kept and a portion is missing. The top ten hold approximately 0.44% of the sample, which has 300,000 or so clones, roughly 8% seen once. Sequenced sample: central memory CD4+ T cells from blood. The receptor set was obtained from a woman aged 18-29 years in good health.

The chain uses TRBV28 and TRBJ2-2; D is perhaps TRBD1 (5 bases). This CDR3 region has 14 residues. Trimming shortened V by 2 bases and J by 7 bases, and 11 bases separated the two germline ends. Per germline, CDR1 MDHEN and CDR2 SYDVKM. The CDR3 DNA follows: TGTGCCAGCAGTTTAGGGGCCAGGAGCGGGGAGCTGTTTTTT. Its protein is CASSLGARSGELFF.

In its sample, this clone was seen a few times. V usage is TRBV5-4 and J usage is TRBJ2-2, with D hard to call. The CDR3 consists of 13 residues. Germline loops: CDR1 SGHNT, CDR2 YYREEE (reference sequence). Trimming pared 0 bases from V and 2 bases from J, leaving 2 bases between. The CDR3 sequence: CASSLDNTGELFF. The CDR3 bases are TGTGCCAGCAGCTTGGACAACACCGGGGAGCTGTTTTTT.

This chain links TRBV7-2 with TRBJ2-1, with D tentatively TRBD1 or TRBD2 (5 bases each). This CDR3 region has 15 residues. Germline lookup yields CDR1 SGHTA and CDR2 FQGNSA. V gave up 2 bases and J gave up 6 bases, with 14 bases separating them. CDR3 sequence: CASSLYRGPFNEQFF. The CDR3 bases are TGTGCCAGCAGCTTATATAGGGGACCCTTCAATGAGCAGTTCTTC.

This clone has just a few counts. This chain links TRBV7-8 with TRBJ2-7; D assignment may be TRBD1 or TRBD2 (5 bases each). The germline V and J ends were trimmed by 5 bases and 2 bases, with 16 bases remaining between them. The CDR3 extends over 15 amino acids. Germline V gene data show CDR1 as SGHVS and CDR2 as FQNEAQ. The CDR3 sequence: CASSRSRDPAYEQYF. CDR3 coding DNA: TGTGCCAGCAGCCGATCCAGGGACCCAGCCTACGAGCAGTACTTC.

This clone was seen more than once but under ten times. V is TRBV10-3 and J is TRBJ2-2; D not resolved. Germline-derived CDR1 and CDR2 are ENHRY and SYGVKD. This CDR3 region has 12 residues. V was trimmed by 0 bases and J by 7 bases, leaving 3 bases between them. The CDR3 coding sequence is TGTGCCATCAGTGAGTCTGGCGGGGAGCTGTTTTTT. Translating gives CAISESGGELFF.

The gene calls are TRBV5-3 and TRBJ2-4, with D hard to call. TRBV5-3 is classed as an ORF, of uncertain function. CDR3 size: 15 residues. With 3 bases removed from V and 0 bases from J, the gap between germline ends came to 10 bases. This CDR3 reads CARSSGTVAKNIQYF. In nucleotides, the CDR3 is TGTGCCAGAAGCTCGGGCACAGTAGCCAAAAACATTCAGTACTTC.

This clone was observed many times. The chain couples TRBV21-1 to TRBJ2-6; TRBD2, the D gene given by the table, was not confirmed from the DNA. TRBV21-1 is designated a pseudogene. The CDR3 is 14 residues long. The CDR3 reads CASKAHSGANVLTF. CDR3 nucleotides: TGTGCCAGCAAAGCCCACTCTGGGGCCAACGTCCTGACTTTC.

The CDR3 DNA is TGTGCCAGCAGTTTGGAAAGCGGCAGACCGCTCAATGAGCAGTTCTTC. It specifies CASSLESGRPLNEQFF. The J gene is TRBJ2-1, the V gene TRBV27; D perhaps matches TRBD2 (5 bases). V lost 3 bases and J 6 bases, leaving 18 bases between the germline ends. The CDR3 length is 16 residues. Germline V gene sequence: CDR1 MNHEY, CDR2 SMNVEV (reference sequence).

J is TRBJ2-5 and V is TRBV7-8; maybe TRBD1 (5 bases). The CDR3 extends over 14 amino acids. CDR1 and CDR2 (germline): SGHVS, FQNEAQ. V lost 1 base and J lost 3, with 9 bases in between. The CDR3 loop reads CASSLGQGKETQYF. Written as DNA, the CDR3 is TGTGCCAGCAGCTTAGGGCAGGGCAAAGAGACCCAGTACTTC.

V usage is TRBV7-2 and J usage is TRBJ1-2; TRBD1 agrees at 11 bases. Germline-derived CDR1 and CDR2 are SGHTA and FQGNSA. This CDR3 has 16 residues. Trimming took 0 bases from V and 8 from J; bases not matched to a gene: 8. CDR3 protein: CASSLAPRGTGGGYTF. CDR3 DNA: TGTGCCAGCAGCTTAGCCCCTAGGGGGACAGGGGGAGGCTACACCTTC.

This chain links TRBV9 with TRBJ2-3; D gene unclear. The CDR3 is made up of 14 amino acids. The germline V and J ends were trimmed by 4 bases and 0 bases, with 9 bases remaining between them. In germline, CDR1 is SGDLS, CDR2 YYNGEE. The CDR3 here is CASSLLGSTDTQYF. The DNA of the CDR3 is TGTGCCAGCAGCCTCCTAGGGAGCACAGATACGCAGTATTTT.

This clone came up a few times. The DNA of the CDR3 is TGTGCCAGCAGCCCGACAGAGACCCAAGAGACCCAGTACTTC. Translating gives CASSPTETQETQYF. The rearrangement links TRBV7-8 to TRBJ2-5; D is possibly TRBD1 (5 bases). The V gene's germline CDR1 is SGHVS and CDR2 FQNEAQ. The CDR3 has 14 amino acids. V was shortened by 5 bases and J by 1 base, with 11 bases between the two germline ends.

Written as DNA, the CDR3 is TGTGCCAGCAGACCAGGACAGGGACTAGCGTCAGCCTACGAGCAGTACTTC. Its translation is CASRPGQGLASAYEQYF. This chain joins TRBV7-2 and TRBJ2-7, with TRBD2 matching 10 bases. From germline, CDR1 is SGHTA and CDR2 FQGNSA. This CDR3 contains 17 residues. V trimming: 6 bases; J trimming: 2 bases; junction bases outside the gene matches: 13.

As regards this clone: Within the sample, other DNA sequences also encode this same CDR3. The chain couples TRBV23-1 to TRBJ2-3; TRBD2 matches 7 bases. TRBV23-1 falls under the ORF class, with uncertain function. This CDR3 contains 13 residues. V lost 6 bases, J lost 3 bases, and 3 bases stayed unmatched. The CDR3 nucleotides read TGCGCCAGCAGCCAAGCGGGAACAGATACGCAGTATTTT. Its translation is CASSQAGTDTQYF.

The V gene is TRBV6-1, the J gene TRBJ1-1; TRBD1 is a possible D gene (6 bases). The CDR3 length is 13 residues. The germline gives CDR1 MNHNS, CDR2 SASEGT. V lost 10 bases and J lost 4, with 16 bases in between. CDR3 sequence reads: CATSKQGVTEAFF. The CDR3 nucleotides are TGTGCCACTTCAAAACAGGGAGTCACTGAAGCTTTCTTT.

This chain joins TRBV4-2 and TRBJ2-5, with D maybe TRBD1 (5 bases). Looked up from germline, CDR1 is LGHNA and CDR2 is YNFKEQ. V dropped 5 bases and J dropped 5 bases, with 12 bases sitting between them. This CDR3 is 13 amino acids long. CDR3 bases: TGTGCCAGCAGCTTGAGGCAGGGCGAGACCCAGTACTTC. It yields the protein CASSLRQGETQYF.

This chain uses TRBV7-9 with TRBJ2-5, with D perhaps matching TRBD2 (6 bases). CDR3 size: 16 residues. Germline loops: CDR1 SEHNR, CDR2 FQNEAQ (reference sequence). Trimming pared 2 bases from V and 1 base from J, leaving 14 bases between. The CDR3 bases are TGTGCCAGCAGCTTACGCGGGGAGTTCCGCCAAGAGACCCAGTACTTC. The encoded protein is CASSLRGEFRQETQYF. The full variable domain, rest sourced from reference TRBV7-9 and TRBJ2-5, is DTGVSQNPRHKITKRGQNVTFRCDPISEHNRLYWYRQTLGQGPEFLTYFQNEAQLEKSRLLSDRFSAERPKGSFSTLEIQRTEQGDSAMYLCASSLRGEFRQETQYFGPGTRLLVL.

The V and J genes are TRBV4-3 and TRBJ2-2; 16 positions agree with TRBD2. V trimming: 3 bases; J trimming: 0 bases; junction bases outside the gene matches: 13. Germline CDR1 LGHNA, CDR2 YSLEER. The length of the CDR3 is 22 residues. CDR3 loop: CASSHYRSSGTSGRANTGELFF. The CDR3 nucleotides are TGCGCCAGCAGCCATTACCGAAGTTCCGGGACTAGCGGGAGGGCGAACACCGGGGAGCTGTTTTTT.

This chain's CDR3 is CASSEGQGNYGYTF. The CDR3 DNA reads as TGTGCCAGCAGTGAAGGACAGGGAAACTATGGCTACACCTTC. The chain combines TRBV28 with TRBJ1-2, with 8 bases matching TRBD1. The V gene end was trimmed by 5 bases and the J gene end by 2 bases; junction bases not matched to a gene: 4. There are 14 residues in the CDR3. CDR1 is MDHEN, CDR2 SYDVKM, per germline.

The CDR3 sequence is CASSAGQGVRCFF. In DNA form, the CDR3 reads TGTGCCAGCAGCGCGGGACAGGGAGTACGGTGTTTCTTC. This chain uses TRBV7-2 with TRBJ2-1; 9 nucleotides align to TRBD1. V shed 5 bases and J 16 bases; nucleotides not matched to a gene: 12. The CDR3 is 13 amino acids. Germline assignment: CDR1 SGHTA and CDR2 FQGNSA. The whole variable domain, remainder taken from reference TRBV7-2 and TRBJ2-1, is GAGVSQSPSNKVTEKGKDVELRCDPISGHTALYWYRQSLGQGLEFLIYFQGNSAPDKSGLPSDRFSAERTGGSVSTLTIQRTQQEDSAVYLCASSAGQGVRCFFGPGTRLTVL.

This clone was counted only a few times. The gene calls are TRBV7-3 and TRBJ2-1; 8 nucleotides line up with TRBD2. The junction had 6 bases not matched to a gene; V was cut back by 4 bases and J by 4 bases. The CDR3 extends over 15 amino acids. Per the germline V gene, CDR1 is SGHTA and CDR2 is FQGTGA. CDR3 coding DNA: TGTGCCAGCAGCTCCAGACTAGCGAAATACAATGAGCAGTTCTTC. It specifies CASSSRLAKYNEQFF.

The chain recombines TRBV2 with TRBJ1-4, with D maybe TRBD1 (6 bases). The germline V and J ends were trimmed by 6 bases and 4 bases, with 9 bases remaining between them. Germline V gene sequence: CDR1 SNHLY, CDR2 FYNNEI. The CDR3 spans 13 residues. DNA for the CDR3: TGTGCCAGCAGGGGACATAATAATGAAAAACTGTTTTTT. Amino acids: CASRGHNNEKLFF.

This clone was seen a handful of times. The sample has other DNA sequences that encode this CDR3 too. The rearrangement uses TRBV18 and TRBJ2-2; D unresolved. CDR1 KGHSH and CDR2 LQKENI come from the germline V gene. V was trimmed by 0 bases and J by 0 bases, leaving 2 bases between them. The CDR3 contains 14 residues. The CDR3 protein is CASSPPSNTGELFF. As DNA, the CDR3 is TGTGCCAGCTCACCACCATCGAACACCGGGGAGCTGTTTTTT.